This T cell receptor beta chain was observed in a study of CD8+CD57+ T cells in acquired aplastic anemia. General study points: Patients had about 31 CD8+ CDR3 sequences in common with controls (the shared set).

Genomic DNA, the template, was used for profiling of the TCR beta VDJ and CDR3. TCRdb processed the reads anew with MiXCR; each CDR3 protein has one entry. The table includes 150,000 to 200,000 distinct CDR3 sequences, around three fifths detected once. Worth noting for this clonotype: Its cognate antigen is unknown.

The CDR3 consists of 15 residues. V was pared by 8 bases and J by 3 bases, with 11 bases of the junction left unmatched. Germline V gene lookup returns CDR1 SQVTM and CDR2 ANQGSEA. This receptor was taken from a human donor with severe aplastic anemia or a healthy control (not recorded which). Sequences were obtained from sorted CD4+, CD8+, or CD8+CD57+ T cells (not recorded which) from PBMCs. The chain uses TRBV29-1 and TRBJ2-1; 9 bases are shared with TRBD2. The CDR3: CSSDSGSSIYNEQFF. DNA for the CDR3: TGCAGCTCCGATAGCGGGAGTAGTATCTACAATGAGCAGTTCTTC.